This entry lists 2 T cell receptor beta chains sequenced from one sample in a study of shared clonotypes between healthy human individuals (dated by TCRdb to about 2020). CD8 naive samples were obtained by positive selection for CCR7 among CD45RO-negative cells, yielding a CD45RA+CCR7+ population from which TemRA cells were excluded. Library prep was done by the immunoSEQ multiplex PCR assay. The table was pulled from immuneACCESS by TCRdb, which kept in-frame rearrangements only. Such tables lose some clones; where checked, under half of the loss comes from unresolved V genes, and the rest has no known cause. The sample data list approximately 2,000,000 clones, and over 85% of these were observed just once. The ten largest account for around 1.7% of the sample. The sample consisted of naive CD8+ T cells from PBMCs. Read against the paper, the sample's cell subset or site label means: CD45RA+CCR7+. Every receptor here comes from a man between 18 and 35 years old in good health. Some clones in this sample may be carry-over from other donors' samples.

This chain uses TRBV29-1 with TRBJ1-2; 9 bases align to TRBD1. CDR3 length: 14 residues. CDR1 is SQVTM, CDR2 ANQGSEA, per germline. The V and J ends lost 2 bases and 4 bases, in that order; junction bases with no gene match: 5. This CDR3 is CSVERTGVGYGYTF. DNA for the CDR3: TGCAGCGTTGAACGGACAGGGGTAGGCTATGGCTACACCTTC. Full variable domain (outside the CDR3, taken from reference TRBV29-1 and TRBJ1-2): SAVISQKPSRDICQRGTSLTIQCQVDSQVTMMFWYRQQPGQSLTLIATANQGSEATYESGFVIDKFPISRPNLTFSTLTVSNMSPEDSSIYLCSVERTGVGYGYTFGSGTRLTVV.

This sequence joins TRBV29-1 and TRBJ2-5, with D perhaps assigned TRBD1 or TRBD2 (6 bases each). This CDR3 has 16 amino acids. Trimming shortened V by 1 base and J by 0 bases, and 15 bases separated the two germline ends. Per germline, CDR1 SQVTM and CDR2 ANQGSEA. CDR3 bases: TGCAGCGTTGAAGGTCAGGGGCGGGACTACCAAGAGACCCAGTACTTC. Translated: CSVEGQGRDYQETQYF.